A selection of T cell receptor beta chains follows, all from one sample in a study of cytomegalovirus exposure and HLA in healthy donors. Produced via immunoSEQ multiplex PCR; TCRdb's table is partial and in-frame only. This table has fewer than 150,000 clones, 70% to 80% appearing once. Material for sequencing was PBMCs. Receptor source: a woman in her thirties or forties in good health and CMV-seropositive. The CDR3 runs from the conserved cysteine through the conserved F or W. D genes are given only for firm matches. Clone size appears in some rows only: once, few, many, or a class for an expanded clone.

NA,TRBV21-1,NA,TRBJ1-4,CASSVKATATNEKLFF,TGTGCCAGCAGCGTGAAGGCGACAGCAACTAATGAAAAACTGTTTTTT
NA,TRBV6-1,NA,TRBJ2-1,CASSRTAGTVNEQFF,TGTGCCAGCAGTAGGACAGCTGGGACGGTCAATGAGCAGTTCTTC
NA,TRBV7-6,TRBD2,TRBJ2-3,CASSSTSGWGTDTQYF,TGTGCCAGCAGCTCGACTAGCGGGTGGGGCACAGATACGCAGTATTTT
NA,TRBV20-1,NA,TRBJ2-1,CSARDRRRAFF,TGCAGTGCTAGGGACCGCAGGCGGGCGTTCTTC
NA,TRBV12-1,NA,TRBJ2-1,CASSFSPARANEQFF,TGTGCCAGCAGCTTTTCGCCCGCCAGGGCCAATGAGCAGTTCTTC
NA,TRBV2,NA,TRBJ2-7,CASTYGLAREEQYF,TGTGCCAGCACCTACGGGCTAGCGAGAGAAGAGCAGTACTTC
few,TRBV20-1,NA,TRBJ2-1,CSATGANEQFF,TGCAGTGCTACAGGGGCCAATGAGCAGTTCTTC
once,TRBV2,NA,TRBJ2-2,CASSETGDTGELFF,TGTGCCAGCAGTGAGACCGGAGACACCGGGGAGCTGTTTTTT
NA,TRBV6-5,NA,TRBJ2-1,CASSYSQNNEQFF,TGTGCCAGCAGTTACTCCCAGAACAATGAGCAGTTCTTC
NA,TRBV11-3,TRBD2,TRBJ2-1,CASSLGASGSVNEQFF,TGTGCCAGCAGCTTAGGAGCTAGCGGGAGTGTCAATGAGCAGTTCTTC
NA,TRBV6-1,TRBD1,TRBJ2-7,CASSERQGAYEQYF,TGTGCCAGCAGTGAAAGACAGGGGGCGTACGAGCAGTACTTC
NA,TRBV4-1,TRBD2,TRBJ2-2,CASSLAERAGELFF,TGCGCCAGCAGTCTAGCGGAGAGGGCCGGGGAGCTGTTTTTT
NA,TRBV2,NA,TRBJ2-3,CASKMEVTDTQYF,TGTGCCAGCAAGATGGAGGTTACAGATACGCAGTATTTT
NA,TRBV7-9,TRBD1,TRBJ2-5,CASSFSRQGETQYF,TGTGCCAGCAGCTTCTCCCGACAGGGGGAGACCCAGTACTTC
NA,TRBV7-9,NA,TRBJ2-2,CASSLGQSNTGELFF,TGTGCCAGCAGCTTAGGGCAGTCTAACACCGGGGAGCTGTTTTTT
NA,TRBV6-5,NA,TRBJ1-5,CASSYGSGSGQPQHF,TGTGCCAGCAGTTACGGGAGCGGGAGTGGACAGCCCCAGCATTTT
NA,TRBV7-9,TRBD1,TRBJ1-1,CATGGQGATEAFF,TGTGCCACCGGGGGACAGGGGGCTACTGAAGCTTTCTTT
NA,TRBV6-5,NA,TRBJ1-1,CASRDKTTEAFF,TGTGCCAGCAGGGACAAGACCACTGAAGCTTTCTTT
few,TRBV7-2,TRBD1,TRBJ2-7,CASSSPGTGWGEQYF,TGTGCCAGCAGCTCACCCGGGACAGGGTGGGGCGAGCAGTACTTC
NA,TRBV6-5,NA,TRBJ1-5,CASSYDGRANQPQHF,TGTGCCAGCAGTTACGACGGCAGGGCAAATCAGCCCCAGCATTTT
NA,TRBV7-2,TRBD1,TRBJ1-3,CASSMGQGVLSGNTIYF,TGTGCCAGCAGCATGGGACAGGGAGTCCTCTCTGGAAACACCATATATTTT
few,TRBV28,TRBD1,TRBJ1-1,CASRTRDREFF,TGTGCCAGCAGGACCCGGGACAGAGAATTCTTT
NA,TRBV7-9,TRBD1,TRBJ2-7,CASSLVGQIRYEQYF,TGTGCCAGCAGCTTAGTGGGACAGATACGGTACGAGCAGTACTTC
few,TRBV19,NA,TRBJ2-3,CASSMIGSDTQYF,TGTGCCAGTAGTATGATTGGCTCAGATACGCAGTATTTT
NA,TRBV28,NA,TRBJ2-3,CASSLVGSSTQYF,TGTGCCAGCAGTTTAGTTGGGTCTAGTACGCAGTATTTT
NA,TRBV7-9,TRBD1,TRBJ1-1,CASSGDRINTEAFF,TGTGCCAGCAGCGGGGACAGGATCAACACTGAAGCTTTCTTT
NA,TRBV18,NA,TRBJ1-4,CASSSSGATNEKLFF,TGTGCCAGCTCATCTTCAGGTGCAACTAATGAAAAACTGTTTTTT
NA,TRBV2,TRBD1,TRBJ2-5,CASRGQGAQETQYF,TGTGCCAGCAGAGGACAGGGGGCCCAAGAGACCCAGTACTTC
NA,TRBV30,TRBD2,TRBJ2-7,CASGTSGIYEQYF,TGTGCCTCTGGGACTAGCGGAATCTACGAGCAGTACTTC
NA,TRBV19,NA,TRBJ2-1,CASTDQGTLYNEQFF,TGTGCCAGTACCGACCAGGGGACCCTATACAATGAGCAGTTCTTC
once,TRBV7-9,TRBD2,TRBJ2-1,CASSFGLAVEQFF,TGTGCCAGCAGCTTTGGCCTAGCGGTTGAGCAGTTCTTC
NA,TRBV5-1,NA,TRBJ1-4,CASSLASYEKLFF,TGCGCCAGCAGCTTGGCCTCGTATGAAAAACTGTTTTTT
NA,TRBV29-1,TRBD1,TRBJ2-7,CSVADRGRSEQYF,TGCAGCGTGGCGGACAGGGGGCGCTCCGAGCAGTACTTC
NA,TRBV5-6,NA,TRBJ2-4,CASSLAQKNIQYF,TGTGCCAGCAGCTTGGCACAGAAAAACATTCAGTACTTC
NA,TRBV19,NA,TRBJ2-7,CASSTGHAYEQYF,TGTGCCAGTAGTACCGGACACGCCTACGAGCAGTACTTC
NA,TRBV27,TRBD1,TRBJ2-7,CASRIQGAYEQYF,TGTGCCAGCAGAATACAGGGGGCCTACGAGCAGTACTTC
NA,TRBV27,TRBD2,TRBJ2-7,CASSLRARDYGTYEQYF,TGTGCCAGCAGTTTACGGGCCCGGGACTACGGTACCTACGAGCAGTACTTC
NA,TRBV18,TRBD1,TRBJ2-2,CASSPRQGRTGELFF,TGTGCCAGCTCACCCCGACAGGGGAGGACCGGGGAGCTGTTTTTT
few,TRBV7-2,TRBD2,TRBJ2-4,CASSQPLAGAGKNIQYF,TGTGCCAGCAGCCAACCTCTAGCGGGAGCGGGCAAAAACATTCAGTACTTC
NA,TRBV28,NA,TRBJ2-7,CASSSTGTVPYEQYF,TGTGCCAGCAGTTCCACCGGGACTGTACCCTACGAGCAGTACTTC
NA,TRBV7-9,TRBD2,TRBJ2-5,CASSFRRGSGQETQYF,TGTGCCAGCAGCTTCAGGCGGGGTAGCGGGCAAGAGACCCAGTACTTC
NA,TRBV6-1,NA,TRBJ2-7,CASTAGSSYEQYF,TGTGCCAGCACGGCGGGGAGCTCCTACGAGCAGTACTTC
NA,TRBV6-1,TRBD2,TRBJ2-7,CASGRGDYEQYF,TGTGCCAGCGGGCGGGGGGATTACGAGCAGTACTTC
once,TRBV30,TRBD2,TRBJ2-2,CAWNPGLGTGELFF,TGTGCCTGGAATCCGGGACTAGGTACCGGGGAGCTGTTTTTT
NA,TRBV6-5,NA,TRBJ1-1,CASSYGPTGEAFF,TGTGCCAGCAGTTACGGGCCGACAGGAGAAGCTTTCTTT
NA,TRBV28,TRBD2,TRBJ2-3,CASSLGGVDSTDTQYF,TGTGCCAGCAGTTTGGGGGGGGTCGATAGCACAGATACGCAGTATTTT
once,TRBV20-1,NA,TRBJ2-7,CSAKQGSEQYF,TGCAGTGCTAAACAGGGTAGCGAGCAGTACTTC
NA,TRBV7-8,NA,TRBJ1-5,CASSPQSNQPQHF,TGTGCCAGCAGCCCACAAAGCAATCAGCCCCAGCATTTT
NA,TRBV20-1,NA,TRBJ2-7,CSARRDYEQYF,TGCAGTGCTAGACGGGACTACGAGCAGTACTTC
NA,TRBV27,NA,TRBJ2-2,CASSFLSDTGELFF,TGTGCCAGCAGTTTTCTGTCGGACACCGGGGAGCTGTTTTTT
NA,TRBV2,TRBD1,TRBJ2-7,CASREGQSYEQYF,TGTGCCAGCAGAGAGGGACAGAGCTACGAGCAGTACTTC
NA,TRBV5-1,TRBD1,TRBJ2-7,CASSSPDRGSYEQYF,TGCGCCAGCAGCTCACCGGACAGGGGATCCTACGAGCAGTACTTC
NA,TRBV7-2,TRBD1,TRBJ2-6,CASSQRGRTSGANVLTF,TGTGCCAGCAGCCAAAGGGGGCGTACGTCTGGGGCCAACGTCCTGACTTTC
NA,TRBV6-1,NA,TRBJ2-7,CASSPRSPTYEQYF,TGTGCCAGCAGCCCCCGGTCTCCTACCTACGAGCAGTACTTC
NA,TRBV10-3,TRBD1,TRBJ1-2,CAIMKTGVDGYTF,TGTGCCATCATGAAAACAGGGGTAGACGGCTACACCTTC
once,TRBV28,TRBD2,TRBJ2-3,CASSSWGGRGTDTQYF,TGTGCCAGCAGTTCTTGGGGCGGGAGGGGAACAGATACGCAGTATTTT